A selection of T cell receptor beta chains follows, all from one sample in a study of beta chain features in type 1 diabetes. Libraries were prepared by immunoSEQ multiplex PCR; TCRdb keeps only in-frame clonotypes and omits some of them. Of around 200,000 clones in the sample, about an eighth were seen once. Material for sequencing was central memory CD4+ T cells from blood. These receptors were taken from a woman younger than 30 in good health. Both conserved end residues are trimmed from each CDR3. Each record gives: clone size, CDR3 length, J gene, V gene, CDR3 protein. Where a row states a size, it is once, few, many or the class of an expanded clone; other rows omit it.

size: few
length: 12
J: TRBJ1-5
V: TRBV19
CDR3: ASSIAGLGQPQH

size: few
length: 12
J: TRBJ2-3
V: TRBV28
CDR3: ASRKRLTTDTQY

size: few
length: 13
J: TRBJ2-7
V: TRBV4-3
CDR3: ASSQDSSGAYEQY

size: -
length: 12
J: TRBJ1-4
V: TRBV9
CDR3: ASSARTGNEKLF

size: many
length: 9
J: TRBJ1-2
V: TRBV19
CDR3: ASMQNYGYT

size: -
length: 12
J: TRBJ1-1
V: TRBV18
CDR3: ASSGQALNTEAF

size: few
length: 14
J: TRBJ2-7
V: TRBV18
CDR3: ASSPTGLAGAYEQY

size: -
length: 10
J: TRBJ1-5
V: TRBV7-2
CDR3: ASSTRMSAQH

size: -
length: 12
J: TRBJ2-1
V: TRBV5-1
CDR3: ASSLNQGLNEQF

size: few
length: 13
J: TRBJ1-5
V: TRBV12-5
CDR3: ASQWVAGGNQPQH

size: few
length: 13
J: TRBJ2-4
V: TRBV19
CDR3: ASSSKTSGKNIQY

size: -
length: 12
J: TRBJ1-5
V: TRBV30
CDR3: AWTQGRENQPQH

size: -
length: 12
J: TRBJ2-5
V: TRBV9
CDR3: ASSQDRVAGTQY

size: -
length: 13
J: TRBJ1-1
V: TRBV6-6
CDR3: ASSYSFVTGTEAF

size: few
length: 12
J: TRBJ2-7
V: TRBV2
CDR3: ASKESNTYYEQY

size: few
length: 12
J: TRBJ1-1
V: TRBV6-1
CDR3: ASSVSTGNTEAF

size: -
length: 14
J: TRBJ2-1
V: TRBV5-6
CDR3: ASSPSRLRSYNEQF

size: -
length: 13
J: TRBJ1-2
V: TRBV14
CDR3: ASSRQGQTFYGYT

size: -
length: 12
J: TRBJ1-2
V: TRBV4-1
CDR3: ASSQEERGYGYT

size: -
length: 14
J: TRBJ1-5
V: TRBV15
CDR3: ATSRDPGQGGQPQH

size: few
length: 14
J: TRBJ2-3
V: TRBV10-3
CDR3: AISESTSGRPDTQY

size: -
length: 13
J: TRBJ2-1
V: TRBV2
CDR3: ASSERLAGANEQF

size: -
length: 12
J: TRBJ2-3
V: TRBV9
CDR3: ASSVGRETDTQY

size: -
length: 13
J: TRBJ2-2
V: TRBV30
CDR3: AWSRPGIGTGELF

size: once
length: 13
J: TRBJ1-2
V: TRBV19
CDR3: ASSIGPREGYGYT

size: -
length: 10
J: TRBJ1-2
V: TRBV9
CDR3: ASSLFQGGYT

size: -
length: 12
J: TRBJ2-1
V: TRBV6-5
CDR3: ASSSDRGVNEQF

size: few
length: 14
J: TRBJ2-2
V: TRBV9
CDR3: ASSVGTSGFTGELF

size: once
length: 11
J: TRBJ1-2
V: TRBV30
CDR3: AQNPGTGNGYT

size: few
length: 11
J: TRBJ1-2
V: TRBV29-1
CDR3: SVKTGLDYGYT

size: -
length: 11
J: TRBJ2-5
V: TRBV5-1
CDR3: ASSWGHQETQY

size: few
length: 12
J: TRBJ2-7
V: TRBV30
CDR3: AWRAGLATGEQY

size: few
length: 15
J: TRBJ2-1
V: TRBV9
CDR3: ASSARERRRSYNEQF

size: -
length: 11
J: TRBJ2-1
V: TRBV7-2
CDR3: ASSQTGYNEQF

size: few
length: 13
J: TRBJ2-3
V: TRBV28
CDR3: ASSPWTASTDTQY

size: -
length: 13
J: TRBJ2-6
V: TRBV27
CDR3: ASSAITTGANVLT

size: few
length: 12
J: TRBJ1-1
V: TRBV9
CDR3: ASSVRGYATEAF

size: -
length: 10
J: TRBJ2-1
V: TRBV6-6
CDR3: ASSPWSNEQF

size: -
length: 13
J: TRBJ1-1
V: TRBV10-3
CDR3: AISEKGQANTEAF

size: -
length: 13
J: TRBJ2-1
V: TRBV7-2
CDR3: ASSPREGSYNEQF

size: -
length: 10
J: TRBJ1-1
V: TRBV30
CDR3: AWSVGQGADR

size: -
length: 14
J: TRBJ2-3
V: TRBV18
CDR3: ASSPPSGGITDTQY

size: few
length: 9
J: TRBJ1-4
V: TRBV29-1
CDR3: SVYQTGTCV

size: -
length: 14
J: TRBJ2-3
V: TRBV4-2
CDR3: ASSQGSTGSTDTQY

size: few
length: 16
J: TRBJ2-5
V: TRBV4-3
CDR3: ASSQSPGLAGGGETQY

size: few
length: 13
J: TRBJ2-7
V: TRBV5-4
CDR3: ASSLEGTHSLRKY

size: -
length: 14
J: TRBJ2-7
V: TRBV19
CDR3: ASSRGGTSGAYEQY

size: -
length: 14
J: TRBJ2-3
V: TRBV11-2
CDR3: ASSPLAGAPTDTQY

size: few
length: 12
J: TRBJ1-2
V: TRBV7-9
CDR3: ASRDDRGDTSYT

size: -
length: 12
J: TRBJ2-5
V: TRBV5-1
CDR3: ASSLLTVQETQY